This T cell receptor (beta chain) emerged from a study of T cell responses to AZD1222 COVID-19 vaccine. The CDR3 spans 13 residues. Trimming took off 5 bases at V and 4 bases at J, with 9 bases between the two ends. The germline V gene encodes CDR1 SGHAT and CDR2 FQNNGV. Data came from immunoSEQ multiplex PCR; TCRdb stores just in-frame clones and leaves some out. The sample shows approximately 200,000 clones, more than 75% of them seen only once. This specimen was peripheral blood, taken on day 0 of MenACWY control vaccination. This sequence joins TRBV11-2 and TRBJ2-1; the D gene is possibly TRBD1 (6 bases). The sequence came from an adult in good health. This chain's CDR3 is CASSIQGYNEQFF. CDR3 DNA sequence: TGTGCCAGCAGCATCCAGGGGTACAATGAGCAGTTCTTC.